These 3 T cell receptor beta chains were sequenced from one sample in a study of response to subunit inactivated influenza vaccine. TCRdb reprocessed the RT-PCR reads with MiXCR, giving one entry per CDR3 protein. The table has under 550,000 distinct CDR3 sequences, under 9% seen once. The sample was PBMCs from blood, taken roughly 24 months after vaccination. The receptors were gathered from a man between 50 and 70 years old who received an inactivated influenza vaccine.

The chain employs TRBV6-2 or TRBV6-3 and TRBJ2-7; D unresolved. Trimming left V 5 bases short and J 6 bases short, with 8 bases between. The germline gives CDR1 MNHEY, CDR2 SVGEGT. The CDR3 runs 11 residues. Written as DNA, the CDR3 is TGTGCCAGCAGTCCACTCTTCGAGCAGTACTTC. It codes for CASSPLFEQYF.

This clonotype has ten or more counts. J is TRBJ2-7 and V is TRBV20-1; D not resolved. V dropped 6 bases and J dropped 2 bases, with 11 bases sitting between them. CDR3 length equals 12 residues. Germline-derived CDR1 and CDR2 are DFQATT and SNEGSKA (reference sequence). The chain's CDR3 is CSAPDGTYEQYF. CDR3 bases: TGCAGTGCACCGGACGGTACCTACGAGCAGTACTTC.

This chain uses TRBV7-8 with TRBJ2-1, with 12 bases fitting TRBD2. Germline V lookup: CDR1 SGHVS, CDR2 FQNEAQ. The CDR3 has 16 amino acids. V was clipped by 5 bases and J by 3 bases; unmatched bases: 5. The CDR3 DNA is TGTGCCAGCAGCCTCAGGACTAGCGGGAACTACAATGAGCAGTTCTTC. It is translated as CASSLRTSGNYNEQFF. Looking up the rest from reference TRBV7-8 and TRBJ2-1 gives the full variable domain: GAGVSQSPRYKVAKRGQDVALRCDPISGHVSLFWYQQALGQGPEFLTYFQNEAQLDKSGLPSDRFFAERPEGSVSTLKIQRTQQEDSAVYLCASSLRTSGNYNEQFFGPGTRLTVL.